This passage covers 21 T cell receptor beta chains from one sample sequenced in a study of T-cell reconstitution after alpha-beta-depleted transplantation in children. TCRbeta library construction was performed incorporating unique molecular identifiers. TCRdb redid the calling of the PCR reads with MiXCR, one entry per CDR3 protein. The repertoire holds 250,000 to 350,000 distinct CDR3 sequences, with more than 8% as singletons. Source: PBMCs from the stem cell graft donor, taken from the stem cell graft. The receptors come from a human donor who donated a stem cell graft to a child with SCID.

Written as DNA, the CDR3 is TGTGCCAGCAGCCCGACAACCGGGACTAGCGGGGCCAATGAGCAGTTCTTC. Its translation: CASSPTTGTSGANEQFF. The chain employs TRBV7-7 and TRBJ2-1, with 13 bases fitting TRBD2. V trimming: 5 bases; J trimming: 6 bases; junction bases outside the gene matches: 10. Germline V gene sequence: CDR1 SSHAT, CDR2 FNYEAQ (reference sequence). The CDR3 consists of 17 residues.

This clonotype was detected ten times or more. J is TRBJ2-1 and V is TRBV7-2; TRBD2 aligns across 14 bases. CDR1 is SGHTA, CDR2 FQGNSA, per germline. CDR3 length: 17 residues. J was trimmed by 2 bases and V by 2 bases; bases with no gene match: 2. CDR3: CASSLMTSGGAYNEQFF. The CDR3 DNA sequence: TGTGCCAGCAGCTTAATGACTAGCGGGGGGGCCTACAATGAGCAGTTCTTC.

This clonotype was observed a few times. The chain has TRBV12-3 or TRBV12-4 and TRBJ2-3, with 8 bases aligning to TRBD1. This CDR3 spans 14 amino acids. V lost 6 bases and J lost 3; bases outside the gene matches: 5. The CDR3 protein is CASSRRQGTDTQYF. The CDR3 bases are TGTGCCAGCAGCCGTAGACAGGGGACAGATACGCAGTATTTT.

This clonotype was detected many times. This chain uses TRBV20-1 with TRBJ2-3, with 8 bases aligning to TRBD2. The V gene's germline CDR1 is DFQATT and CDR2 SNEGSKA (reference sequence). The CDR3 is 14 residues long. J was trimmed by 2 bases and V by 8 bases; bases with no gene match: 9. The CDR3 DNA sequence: TGCAGTTCCGACGGGGGGGCATCCACAGATACGCAGTATTTT. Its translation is CSSDGGASTDTQYF.

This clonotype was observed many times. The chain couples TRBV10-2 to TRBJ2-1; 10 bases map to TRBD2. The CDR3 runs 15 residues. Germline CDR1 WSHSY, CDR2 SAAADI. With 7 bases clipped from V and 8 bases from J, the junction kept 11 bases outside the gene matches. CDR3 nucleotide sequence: TGCGCCAGCACCCCCGGGACTAGCGTGAGGGATGAGCAGTTCTTC. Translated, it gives CASTPGTSVRDEQFF.

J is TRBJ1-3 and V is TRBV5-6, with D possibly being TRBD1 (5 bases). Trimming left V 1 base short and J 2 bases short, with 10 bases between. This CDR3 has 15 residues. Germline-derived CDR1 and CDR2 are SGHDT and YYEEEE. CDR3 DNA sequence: TGTGCCAGCAGCTTGCAGGGCACACCTGGAAACACCATATATTTT. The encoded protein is CASSLQGTPGNTIYF.

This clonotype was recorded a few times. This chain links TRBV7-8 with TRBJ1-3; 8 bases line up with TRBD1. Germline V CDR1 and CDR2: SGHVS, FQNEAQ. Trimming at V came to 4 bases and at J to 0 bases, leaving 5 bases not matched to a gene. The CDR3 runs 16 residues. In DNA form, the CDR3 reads TGTGCCAGCAGCTCAGGGGGCTCTATCTCTGGAAACACCATATATTTT. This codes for CASSSGGSISGNTIYF. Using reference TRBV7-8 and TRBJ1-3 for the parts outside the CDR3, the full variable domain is GAGVSQSPRYKVAKRGQDVALRCDPISGHVSLFWYQQALGQGPEFLTYFQNEAQLDKSGLPSDRFFAERPEGSVSTLKIQRTQQEDSAVYLCASSSGGSISGNTIYFGEGSWLTVV.

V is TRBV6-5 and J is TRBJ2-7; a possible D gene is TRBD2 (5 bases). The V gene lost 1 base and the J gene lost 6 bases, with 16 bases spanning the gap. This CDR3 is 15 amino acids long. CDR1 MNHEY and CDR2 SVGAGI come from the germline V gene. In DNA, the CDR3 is TGTGCCAGCAGTTACTACGTTAGCCCGGGGTCCGAGCAGTACTTC. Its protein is CASSYYVSPGSEQYF.

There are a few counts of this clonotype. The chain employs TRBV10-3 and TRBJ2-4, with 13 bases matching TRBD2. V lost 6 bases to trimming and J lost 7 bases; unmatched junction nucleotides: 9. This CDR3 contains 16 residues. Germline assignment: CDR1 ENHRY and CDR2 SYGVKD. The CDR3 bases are TGTGCCATCAGCGGACTAGCGGGGGCCCTAGGGAACATTCAGTACTTC. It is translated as CAISGLAGALGNIQYF.

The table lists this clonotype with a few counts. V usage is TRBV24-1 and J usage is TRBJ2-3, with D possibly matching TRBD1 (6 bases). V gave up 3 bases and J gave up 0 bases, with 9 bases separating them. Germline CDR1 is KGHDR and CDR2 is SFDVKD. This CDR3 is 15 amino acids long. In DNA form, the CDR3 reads TGTGCCACCAGTGATGGGGGCAGGAGCACAGATACGCAGTATTTT. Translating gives CATSDGGRSTDTQYF.

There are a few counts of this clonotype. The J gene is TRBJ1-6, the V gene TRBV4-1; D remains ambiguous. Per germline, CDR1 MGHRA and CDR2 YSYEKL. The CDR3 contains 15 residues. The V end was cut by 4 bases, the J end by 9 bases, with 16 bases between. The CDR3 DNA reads TGCGCCAGCAGCCCCATCACAACGTCGGGTTCACCCCTCCACTTT. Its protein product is CASSPITTSGSPLHF.

The CDR3 DNA sequence: TGTGCCAGCTCAACCGGGACAGGGGGTTTCGAGACCCAGTACTTC. Encoded protein: CASSTGTGGFETQYF. V gene TRBV18 combines with J gene TRBJ2-5; 11 nucleotides match TRBD1. V dropped 5 bases and J dropped 5; count of bases not matched to a gene: 7. The germline gives CDR1 KGHSH, CDR2 LQKENI. The CDR3 runs 15 residues.

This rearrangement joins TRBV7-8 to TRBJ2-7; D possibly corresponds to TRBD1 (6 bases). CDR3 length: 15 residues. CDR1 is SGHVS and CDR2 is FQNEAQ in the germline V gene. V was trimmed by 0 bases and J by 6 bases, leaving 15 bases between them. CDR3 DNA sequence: TGTGCCAGCAGCTTAGCACGAGGGGGTATCGGCGAGCAGTACTTC. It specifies CASSLARGGIGEQYF.

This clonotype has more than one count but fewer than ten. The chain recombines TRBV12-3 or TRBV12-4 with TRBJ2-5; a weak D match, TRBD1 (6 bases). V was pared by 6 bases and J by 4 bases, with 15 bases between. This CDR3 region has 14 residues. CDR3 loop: CASSQGRRVETQYF. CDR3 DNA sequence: TGTGCCAGCAGCCAGGGGAGACGCGTAGAGACCCAGTACTTC.

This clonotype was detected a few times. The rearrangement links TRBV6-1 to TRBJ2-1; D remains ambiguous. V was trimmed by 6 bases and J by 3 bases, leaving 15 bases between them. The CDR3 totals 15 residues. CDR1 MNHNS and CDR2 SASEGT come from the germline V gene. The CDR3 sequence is CASRKTQELYNEQFF. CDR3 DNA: TGTGCCAGCAGAAAAACCCAGGAGCTCTACAATGAGCAGTTCTTC.

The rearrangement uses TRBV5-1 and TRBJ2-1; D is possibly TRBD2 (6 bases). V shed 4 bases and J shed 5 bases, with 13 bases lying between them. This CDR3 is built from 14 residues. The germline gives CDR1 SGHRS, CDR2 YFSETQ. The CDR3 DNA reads TGCGCCAGCAGCACTTACTCTAGCGACAATGAGCAGTTCTTC. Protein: CASSTYSSDNEQFF.

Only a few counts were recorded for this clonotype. Here the CDR3 DNA reads TGCAGTGTCCCCCAGCGGGGGGGCCGAGACAATGAGCAGTTCTTC. It is translated as CSVPQRGGRDNEQFF. The chain joins TRBV20-1 to TRBJ2-1, with TRBD2 matching over 10 bases. CDR1 and CDR2 from the germline V gene are DFQATT and SNEGSKA (reference sequence). The CDR3 covers 15 residues. Trimming cost V 7 bases and J 5 bases; bases outside gene matches: 11.

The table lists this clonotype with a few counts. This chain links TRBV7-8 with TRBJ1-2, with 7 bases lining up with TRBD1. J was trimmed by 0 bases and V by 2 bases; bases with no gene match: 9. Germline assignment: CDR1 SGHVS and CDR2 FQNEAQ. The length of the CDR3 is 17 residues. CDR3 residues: CASSLLQTDRANYGYTF. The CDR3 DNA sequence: TGTGCCAGCAGCTTACTCCAAACTGACAGGGCTAACTATGGCTACACCTTC. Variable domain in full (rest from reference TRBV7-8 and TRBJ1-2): GAGVSQSPRYKVAKRGQDVALRCDPISGHVSLFWYQQALGQGPEFLTYFQNEAQLDKSGLPSDRFFAERPEGSVSTLKIQRTQQEDSAVYLCASSLLQTDRANYGYTFGSGTRLTVV.

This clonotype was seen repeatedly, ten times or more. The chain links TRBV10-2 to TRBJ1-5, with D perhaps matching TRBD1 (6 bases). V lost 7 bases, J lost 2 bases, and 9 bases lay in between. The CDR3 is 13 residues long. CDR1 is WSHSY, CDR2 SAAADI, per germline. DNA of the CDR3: TGCGCCAGCACACAGGGAGGCAATCAGCCCCAGCATTTT. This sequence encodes CASTQGGNQPQHF.

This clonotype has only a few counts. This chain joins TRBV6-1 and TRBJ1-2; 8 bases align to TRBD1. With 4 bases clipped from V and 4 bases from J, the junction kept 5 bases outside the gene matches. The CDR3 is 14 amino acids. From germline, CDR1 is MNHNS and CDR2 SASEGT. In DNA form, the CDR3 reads TGTGCCAGCAGTGCGACTGGGACAGGCTATGGCTACACCTTC. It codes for CASSATGTGYGYTF.

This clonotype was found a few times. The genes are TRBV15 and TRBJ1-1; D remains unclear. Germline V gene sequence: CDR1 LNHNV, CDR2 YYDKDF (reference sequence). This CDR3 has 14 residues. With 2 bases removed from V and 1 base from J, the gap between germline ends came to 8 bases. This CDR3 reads CATSRPRGNTEAFF. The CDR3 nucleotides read TGTGCCACCAGCAGACCGAGAGGGAACACTGAAGCTTTCTTT. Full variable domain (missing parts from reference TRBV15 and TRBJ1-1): DAMVIQNPRYQVTQFGKPVTLSCSQTLNHNVMYWYQQKSSQAPKLLFHYYDKDFNNEADTPDNFQSRRPNTSFCFLDIRSPGLGDTAMYLCATSRPRGNTEAFFGQGTRLTVV.